This TCR beta chain was identified during a study of early T cells in non-severe SARS-CoV-2 infection. Background on the study: It was bulk RNA from unsorted whole blood that was sequenced, and the chains were unpaired.

The V gene lost 6 bases and the J gene lost 7 bases, with 18 bases spanning the gap. The CDR3 contains 13 residues. Germline V gene sequence: CDR1 SQVTM, CDR2 ANQGSEA. TCRdb itself ran the 5' RACE reads through MiXCR, one entry per CDR3 protein. The sample shows roughly 70,000 distinct CDR3 sequences, 20% to 25% of them seen only once. This clonotype was observed a handful of times. The gene calls are TRBV29-1 and TRBJ1-1; TRBD1 is a possible D gene (6 bases). The TCR comes from an adult who was a healthcare worker with PCR-confirmed SARS-CoV-2 infection or an uninfected control (not recorded which). The specimen comprised whole blood, sampled at baseline. The CDR3 sequence is CSVPPHGQFEAFF. DNA for the CDR3: TGCAGCGTCCCCCCTCATGGACAGTTTGAAGCTTTCTTT.